Each of the 14 T cell receptor beta chains below was sequenced from the same sample in a study of identifying expanded T cells in peripheral blood. Sequenced by immunoSEQ multiplex PCR; TCRdb stores in-frame clones only, minus some. Altogether 90,000 or so clones are present, roughly 91% being singletons, with the ten largest covering 15% to 20%. Sequenced: blood. The receptors derive from a person between 18 and 75 years old in good health.

The rearrangement joins TRBV29-1 to TRBJ1-2; 7 nucleotides match TRBD1. CDR1 and CDR2 (germline): SQVTM, ANQGSEA. The CDR3 is 12 amino acids. V trimming: 7 bases; J trimming: 3 bases; junction bases outside the gene matches: 5. The CDR3 is CSEQTGDYGYTF. The CDR3 DNA reads as TGCAGCGAACAAACAGGGGACTATGGCTACACCTTC.

J is TRBJ1-3 and V is TRBV19; no reliable D call. With 5 bases removed from V and 7 bases from J, the gap between germline ends came to 18 bases. From germline, CDR1 is LNHDA and CDR2 SQIVND (reference sequence). CDR3 length equals 15 residues. CDR3 loop: CASSPRGGVPNTIYF. The DNA of the CDR3 is TGTGCCAGTAGTCCACGGGGAGGCGTCCCTAACACCATATATTTT. Full variable domain (missing parts from reference TRBV19 and TRBJ1-3): DGGITQSPKYLFRKEGQNVTLSCEQNLNHDAMYWYRQDPGQGLRLIYYSQIVNDFQKGDIAEGYSVSREKKESFPLTVTSAQKNPTAFYLCASSPRGGVPNTIYFGEGSWLTVV.

This chain links TRBV6-5 with TRBJ2-7; no clear D. The CDR3 sequence is 13 residues long. Germline V gene sequence: CDR1 MNHEY, CDR2 SVGAGI. V lost 6 bases and J 3 bases, leaving 12 bases between the germline ends. The CDR3 loop is CASSPQVGYEQYF. CDR3 sequence (DNA): TGTGCCAGCAGCCCACAAGTTGGCTACGAGCAGTACTTC.

The rearrangement uses TRBV6-5 and TRBJ1-3; D is perhaps TRBD1 (6 bases). Trimming removed 4 bases at V and 2 bases at J, with 12 bases between. The CDR3 length is 15 residues. The germline V gene encodes CDR1 MNHEY and CDR2 SVGAGI. CDR3 amino acids: CASSLGGPTGNTIYF. CDR3 sequence (DNA): TGTGCCAGCAGTTTGGGGGGGCCCACTGGAAACACCATATATTTT.

The V gene is TRBV7-9, the J gene TRBJ2-1; D gene uncertain. Germline loops: CDR1 SEHNR, CDR2 FQNEAQ (reference sequence). The CDR3 loop spans 17 amino acids. Deletions cut 4 bases from V and 8 bases from J, with 24 bases between. For the CDR3, the DNA is TGTGCCAGCAGCTCAGAAAATACAGTCCAAAATTTATATGAGCAGTTCTTC. This translates into CASSSENTVQNLYEQFF.

The J gene is TRBJ1-4, the V gene TRBV27, with D uncertain. The CDR3 sequence is 14 residues long. From germline, CDR1 is MNHEY and CDR2 SMNVEV (reference sequence). Trimming took 0 bases from V and 10 from J, leaving 12 bases between them. DNA for the CDR3: TGTGCCAGCAGTTTATCGACTTCGGTTTTAAAACTGTTTTTT. Translated, it gives CASSLSTSVLKLFF.

The chain combines TRBV27 with TRBJ2-1; 8 nucleotides align to TRBD2. Trimming took 5 bases from V and 4 from J; bases not matched to a gene: 7. The CDR3 spans 15 residues. The V gene's germline CDR1 is MNHEY and CDR2 SMNVEV (reference sequence). CDR3 DNA sequence: TGTGCCAGCAGTGACAGCGGGGGAATTTACAATGAGCAGTTCTTC. It specifies CASSDSGGIYNEQFF.

This chain uses TRBV28 with TRBJ2-5; D could derive from TRBD1 or TRBD2 (5 bases each). This CDR3 has 15 residues. Trimming removed 8 bases from V and 3 bases from J, with 19 bases in between. The germline V gene has CDR1 MDHEN and CDR2 SYDVKM. The CDR3 nucleotides read TGTGCCAGCTCCTCCTCCGGGACGGCAAAAGAGACCCAGTACTTC. Protein: CASSSSGTAKETQYF.

The chain's CDR3 is CASSQEAGGTGQFF. CDR3 DNA: TGCGCCAGCAGCCAAGAGGCGGGTGGGACGGGGCAGTTCTTC. This chain links TRBV4-3 with TRBJ2-1, with D perhaps given as TRBD1 or TRBD2 (5 bases each). Germline assignment: CDR1 LGHNA and CDR2 YSLEER. V lost 0 bases to trimming and J lost 12 bases, with 15 bases between them. The CDR3 is 14 amino acids.

CDR3 sequence reads: CASSLGHTQYF. The CDR3 DNA follows: TGTGCCAGCAGCTTGGGCCATACGCAGTATTTT. This chain connects TRBV7-9 to TRBJ2-3, with unresolved D. V was trimmed by 3 bases and J by 7 bases, leaving 5 bases between them. The CDR3 covers 11 residues. Per germline, CDR1 SEHNR and CDR2 FQNEAQ (reference sequence).

The rearrangement uses TRBV28 and TRBJ1-2; D not resolved. In germline, CDR1 is MDHEN, CDR2 SYDVKM. V was clipped by 3 bases and J by 4 bases, with 15 bases between them. This CDR3 has 15 residues. Here the CDR3 DNA reads TGTGCCAGCAGTTTCCCGACGGATTTCCTCTATGGCTACACCTTC. It codes for CASSFPTDFLYGYTF.

The gene calls are TRBV10-2 and TRBJ1-3, with D maybe TRBD1 (5 bases). V lost 6 bases, J lost 2 bases, and 11 bases lay in between. Germline lookup yields CDR1 WSHSY and CDR2 SAAADI. CDR3 length: 14 residues. The DNA of the CDR3 is TGCGCCAGCAGCGAGGGAGGGGCTGGAAACACCATATATTTT. Translation: CASSEGGAGNTIYF.

This clone has a handful of counts. The chain uses TRBV6-5 and TRBJ1-2, with D possibly matching TRBD1 (6 bases). The V end lost 6 bases, the J end lost 4 bases, and 15 bases lay between the germline ends. Germline V gene sequence: CDR1 MNHEY, CDR2 SVGAGI. The CDR3 is 14 amino acids. Written as DNA, the CDR3 is TGTGCCAGCAGCCAAGCAGGGGACGGCTATGGCTACACCTTC. Translating it yields CASSQAGDGYGYTF.

V gene TRBV19 combines with J gene TRBJ1-2; TRBD1 matches at 8 bases. There are 15 residues in the CDR3. Germline V gene data show CDR1 as LNHDA and CDR2 as SQIVND (reference sequence). Trimming at V came to 9 bases and at J to 4 bases, leaving 13 bases not matched to a gene. CDR3 sequence reads: CASAPKIDRGYGYTF. DNA for the CDR3: TGTGCCAGCGCTCCAAAAATCGACAGGGGCTATGGCTACACCTTC.